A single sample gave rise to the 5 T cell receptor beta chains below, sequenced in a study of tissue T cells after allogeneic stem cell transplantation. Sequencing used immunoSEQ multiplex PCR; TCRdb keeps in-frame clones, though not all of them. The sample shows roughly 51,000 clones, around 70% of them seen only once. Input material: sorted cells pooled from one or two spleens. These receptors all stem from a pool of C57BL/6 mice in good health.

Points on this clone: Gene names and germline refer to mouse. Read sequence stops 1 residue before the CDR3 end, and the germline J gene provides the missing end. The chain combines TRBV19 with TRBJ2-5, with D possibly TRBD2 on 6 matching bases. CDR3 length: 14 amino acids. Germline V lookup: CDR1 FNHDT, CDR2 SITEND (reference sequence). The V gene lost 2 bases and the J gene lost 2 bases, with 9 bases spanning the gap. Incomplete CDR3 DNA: TGTGCCAGCAGTATCTCTGGGGTCCAAGACACCCAGTAC. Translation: CASSISGVQDTQY. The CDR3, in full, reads CASSISGVQDTQYF.

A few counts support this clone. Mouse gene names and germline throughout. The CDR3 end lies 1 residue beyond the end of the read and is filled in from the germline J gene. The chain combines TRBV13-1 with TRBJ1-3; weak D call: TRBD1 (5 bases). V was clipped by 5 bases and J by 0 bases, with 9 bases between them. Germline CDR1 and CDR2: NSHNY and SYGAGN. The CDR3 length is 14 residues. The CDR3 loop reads CASSRENSGNTLYF. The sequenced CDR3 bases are TGTGCCAGCAGCAGGGAGAATTCTGGAAATACGCTCTAT.

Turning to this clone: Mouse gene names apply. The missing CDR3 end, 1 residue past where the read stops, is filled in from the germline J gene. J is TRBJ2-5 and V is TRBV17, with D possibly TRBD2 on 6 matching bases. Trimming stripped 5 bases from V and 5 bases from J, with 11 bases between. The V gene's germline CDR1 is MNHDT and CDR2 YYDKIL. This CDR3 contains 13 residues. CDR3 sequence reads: CASSAGTRDTQYF. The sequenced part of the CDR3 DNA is TGTGCTAGCAGTGCCGGGACTCGAGACACCCAGTAC.

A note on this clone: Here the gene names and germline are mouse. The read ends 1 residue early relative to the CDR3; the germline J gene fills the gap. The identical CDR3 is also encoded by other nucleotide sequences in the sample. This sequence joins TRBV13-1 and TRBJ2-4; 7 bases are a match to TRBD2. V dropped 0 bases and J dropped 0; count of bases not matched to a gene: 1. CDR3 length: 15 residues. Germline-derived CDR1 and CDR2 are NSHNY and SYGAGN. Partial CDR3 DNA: TGTGCCAGCAGTGATGGGGGGGGTAGTCAAAACACCTTGTAC. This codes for CASSDGGGSQNTLY. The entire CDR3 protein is CASSDGGGSQNTLYF.

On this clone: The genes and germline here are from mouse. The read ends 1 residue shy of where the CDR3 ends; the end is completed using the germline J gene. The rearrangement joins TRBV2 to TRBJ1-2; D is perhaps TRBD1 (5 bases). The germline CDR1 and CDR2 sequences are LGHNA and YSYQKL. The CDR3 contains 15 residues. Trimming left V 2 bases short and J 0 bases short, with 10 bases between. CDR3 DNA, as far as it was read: TGTGCCAGCAGCCAAATTTCAGGGACAAACTCCGACTACACC. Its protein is CASSQISGTNSDYT. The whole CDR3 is CASSQISGTNSDYTF.